Presented here are 12 T cell receptor beta chains from one specimen sequenced in a study of T cell responses to AZD1222 COVID-19 vaccine. Assay used: immunoSEQ multiplex PCR; TCRdb lists only in-frame clones, some missing. The sample has around 140,000 clones, about 91% seen once. The starting material was peripheral blood, obtained on day 0 of AZD1222 vaccination. The receptors here all came from an adult in good health.

The rearrangement joins TRBV3-1 (or the pseudogene TRBV3-2) to TRBJ2-2; 7 bases agree with TRBD1. This CDR3 comprises 16 residues. Germline CDR1 reads LGHDT; CDR2 reads YNNKEL (reference sequence). Unmatched junction bases numbered 5, after V lost 2 bases and J lost 2 bases. The CDR3 DNA is TGTGCCAGCAGCCAATGGACAGGCCGAAACACCGGGGAGCTGTTTTTT. This codes for CASSQWTGRNTGELFF.

This clone turned up a few times. The rearrangement joins TRBV6-2 or TRBV6-3 to TRBJ1-5, with TRBD1 as a possible D gene (6 bases). In germline, CDR1 is MNHEY, CDR2 SVGEGT. CDR3 length: 16 amino acids. The V end lost 5 bases, the J end lost 5 bases, and 19 bases lay between the germline ends. This CDR3 reads CASSPGTLGGHQPQHF. DNA of the CDR3: TGTGCCAGCAGTCCGGGGACATTGGGTGGTCATCAGCCCCAGCATTTT.

V is TRBV6-4 and J is TRBJ2-7; the match to TRBD1 covers 7 bases. J was trimmed by 0 bases and V by 3 bases; bases with no gene match: 5. This CDR3 comprises 15 residues. Germline loops: CDR1 MRHNA, CDR2 SNTAGT. CDR3 sequence reads: CASSEAGGSSYEQYF. The CDR3 nucleotides are TGTGCCAGCAGTGAGGCAGGGGGAAGCTCCTACGAGCAGTACTTC.

The chain links TRBV10-3 to TRBJ1-2, with D uncertain. This CDR3 region has 14 residues. Between the trimmed V and J ends, which lost 3 bases and 4 bases, there was a span of 12 bases. Germline V gene lookup returns CDR1 ENHRY and CDR2 SYGVKD. The CDR3: CAISDMQASYGYTF. CDR3 DNA: TGTGCCATCAGTGATATGCAGGCCTCCTATGGCTACACCTTC.

The V gene is TRBV19, the J gene TRBJ2-1; 9 positions agree with TRBD2. The germline gives CDR1 LNHDA, CDR2 SQIVND (reference sequence). The length of the CDR3 is 15 residues. Losses at the gene ends were 4 bases for V and 8 bases for J; bases not matched to a gene: 9. The CDR3 DNA follows: TGTGCCAGTAGTAATCGCGGGAGGGCCCTCGATGAGCAGTTCTTC. Protein product: CASSNRGRALDEQFF.

The chain has TRBV9 and TRBJ1-5, with 8 bases fitting TRBD1. Looked up from germline, CDR1 is SGDLS and CDR2 is YYNGEE. This CDR3 has 15 residues. V was clipped by 4 bases and J by 0 bases; unmatched bases: 3. The CDR3 region has the DNA TGTGCCAGCAGCCCGGGACAGGATAGCAATCAGCCCCAGCATTTT. Translating gives CASSPGQDSNQPQHF.

This chain uses TRBV6-2 or TRBV6-3 with TRBJ1-2; 7 bases match TRBD1. The CDR3 covers 17 residues. Unmatched junction bases numbered 12, after V lost 5 bases and J lost 0 bases. Germline CDR1 is MNHEY and CDR2 is SVGEGT. The CDR3 sequence is CASSDAPGTAANYGYTF. The CDR3 DNA sequence: TGTGCCAGCAGTGACGCCCCAGGGACAGCTGCTAACTATGGCTACACCTTC.

This chain connects TRBV12-3 or TRBV12-4 to TRBJ1-5, with D hard to call. V lost 3 bases and J lost 7, with 10 bases in between. This CDR3 contains 13 residues. CDR3 in amino acids: CASSFSSRQPQHF. The CDR3 coding sequence is TGTGCCAGCAGTTTTTCCAGTCGACAGCCCCAGCATTTT.

The chain is built from TRBV6-1 and TRBJ1-5, with D perhaps matching TRBD1 (5 bases). Germline CDR1 and CDR2: MNHNS and SASEGT. Trimming took off 3 bases at V and 1 base at J, with 13 bases between the two ends. The CDR3 contains 16 residues. The CDR3 DNA reads as TGTGCCAGCAGTGAGGGGCCGCCTGAAAGCAATCAGCCCCAGCATTTT. Translation gives CASSEGPPESNQPQHF.

The chain has TRBV6-2 or TRBV6-3 and TRBJ2-2, with 9 positions matching TRBD2. This CDR3 has 19 residues. The germline CDR1 and CDR2 sequences are MNHEY and SVGEGT. Germline trimming cut 3 bases from V and 6 bases from J; bases unmatched to any gene: 17. CDR3 region: CASSYEVAGAGGTAGELFF. Here the CDR3 DNA reads TGTGCCAGCAGTTATGAGGTCGCCGGAGCGGGAGGTACTGCCGGGGAGCTGTTTTTT.

The rearrangement uses TRBV19 and TRBJ2-1, with 10 bases identical to TRBD2. V lost 9 bases to trimming and J lost 6 bases; unmatched junction nucleotides: 2. Looked up from germline, CDR1 is LNHDA and CDR2 is SQIVND (reference sequence). This CDR3 has 12 residues. The CDR3: CASSGRGNEQFF. CDR3 bases: TGTGCCAGCAGCGGGAGGGGCAATGAGCAGTTCTTC. Full variable domain (outside the CDR3, taken from reference TRBV19 and TRBJ2-1): DGGITQSPKYLFRKEGQNVTLSCEQNLNHDAMYWYRQDPGQGLRLIYYSQIVNDFQKGDIAEGYSVSREKKESFPLTVTSAQKNPTAFYLCASSGRGNEQFFGPGTRLTVL.

V and J are TRBV6-5 and TRBJ2-7, with a possible D match to TRBD1 (5 bases). The length of the CDR3 is 15 residues. The V end lost 5 bases, the J end lost 0 bases, and 14 bases lay between the germline ends. The germline CDR1 and CDR2 sequences are MNHEY and SVGAGI. The CDR3 DNA follows: TGTGCCAGCAGTCGTAGGACACGTAGCTCCTACGAGCAGTACTTC. This translates into CASSRRTRSSYEQYF.